The clone carrying this T cell receptor (beta chain) was seen ten or more times. The CDR3 has 13 residues. Germline values: CDR1 SGHNT, CDR2 YYREEE (reference sequence). V shed 0 bases and J shed 9 bases, with 10 bases lying between them. This record comes from a study of molecular identifiers for immune sequencing clone quantification. TCRdb used MiXCR to reprocess the PCR reads, holding one entry per CDR3 protein. This table holds approximately 590,000 distinct CDR3 sequences, less than 30% found once. The source is a human donor in good health. Some libraries in this study had Jurkat cell RNA spiked in. The chain couples TRBV5-4 to TRBJ1-5, with no clear D. Sequenced sample: naive CD8+ T cells from blood, with Jurkat cell RNA spiked in. Indicated subset: FACS-sorted CD8+CD4-CCR7+CD45RA+ naive T cells. The CDR3 DNA follows: TGTGCCAGCAGCTTGGACGTCCAAGGGCCCCAGCATTTT. Translating it yields CASSLDVQGPQHF.